What follows is one T cell receptor (beta chain) and its context. The antigen it recognizes is unknown. CDR3 length: 14 amino acids, cysteine to phenylalanine. Nucleotide data are not available. Based on the germline V gene (reference sequence), the CDR1 and CDR2 sequences are LNHDA and SQIVND. This sample was included in a study of synovial regulatory T cells in juvenile arthritis (dated by TCRdb to the mid-2010s). Regarding the complete study: Among sequenced patients, a few were therapy-naive, one received methotrexate plus infliximab, about six received methotrexate, and one had no treatment information. TCRbeta CDR3 repertoires of blood iaTreg cells, other blood Treg cells and synovial fluid Treg cells from matched patient samples were compared in the study. Effector T cell subsets were also sequenced in the study cohort for comparisons, but only blood and synovial fluid Treg cells are covered by the Treg dataset alone. TCR repertoire comparisons included Treg and Teff subsets from fewer than 12 JIA patients with active disease.

The method was the immunoSEQ multiplex PCR assay. TCRbeta CDR3 sequencing was performed by Adaptive Biotechnologies. As for the original processing: Repertoire similarity was assessed with the Chao-modified Jaccard index and with the median clonotype overlap from 200 random subsamples of equal sample size. Similarity analyses used either productive nucleotide sequences or in silico-translated amino acid sequences. Hierarchical clustering with single linkage and t-SNE based on Chao-modified Jaccard distances were applied for the comparison of repertoires. Repertoire diversity was assessed with the Renyi index over a range of alpha values after the sample sizes were normalised. As stored in TCRdb, this immuneACCESS dataset retains in-frame rearrangements with V and J assigned. A fraction of the clones does not appear; measured against another copy, unresolved V genes explain less than half of the discrepancy, and the remainder lacks a known reason. V and J calls plus clone size are reproduced from that table; the DNA served to infer D and trimming. The table for this sample records about 10,000 clones. Approximately 0.37% of the sample rests with the top ten.

The investigation overall reported the following: iaTreg TCR repertoires were largely private across patients and partially overlapped with synovial Teff and blood CPL repertoires. Blood iaTreg cells showed lower TCR diversity than other blood Treg cells, consistent with antigen-driven expansion. Synovial Treg cells shared more CDR3 sequences with iaTreg cells than with other blood Treg cells, and Chao-Jaccard similarity confirmed that synovial Treg cells were more closely related to iaTreg cells.

TCR repertoire donors were about eleven juvenile idiopathic arthritis patients with active disease who had not reached inactive disease, 3 polyarticular and 8 oligoarticular. The median age of the TCR-sequenced patients was under 13 years (range 2.4-22.9), and their median disease duration was around seven years (range 0.2-19.1). Samples for TCR repertoire analysis were collected at two centres in Italy. Peripheral blood mononuclear cells were isolated by Histopaque-1077 density gradient and cryopreserved in roughly 90% FCS with roughly 10% DMSO. Sample: Treg cells from blood. The cell subset or site label, as the study defines it: remaining (HLA-DR-negative) circulating blood Treg cells. The receptor was derived from a donor younger than 35 with juvenile idiopathic arthritis. This chain joins TRBV19 to TRBJ1-5; TCRdb's D call of TRBD1 is untestable without DNA. CDR3 sequence: CASTLDRSPQPQHF. The entire variable domain, with the stretches around the CDR3 drawn from the reference TRBV19 and TRBJ1-5 proteins, is DGGITQSPKYLFRKEGQNVTLSCEQNLNHDAMYWYRQDPGQGLRLIYYSQIVNDFQKGDIAEGYSVSREKKESFPLTVTSAQKNPTAFYLCASTLDRSPQPQHFGDGTRLSIL.